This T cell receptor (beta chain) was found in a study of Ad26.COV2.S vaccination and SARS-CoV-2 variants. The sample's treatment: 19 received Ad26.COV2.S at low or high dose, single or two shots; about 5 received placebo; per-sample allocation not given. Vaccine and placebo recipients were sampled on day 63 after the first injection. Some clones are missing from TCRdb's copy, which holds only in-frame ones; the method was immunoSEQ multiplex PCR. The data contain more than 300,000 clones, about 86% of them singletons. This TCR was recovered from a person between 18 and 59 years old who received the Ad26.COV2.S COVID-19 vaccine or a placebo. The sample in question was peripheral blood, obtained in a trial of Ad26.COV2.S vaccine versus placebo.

CDR3 residues: CASSLGDSGNTIYF. In nucleotides, the CDR3 is TGTGCCAGCAGCTTAGGGGATTCTGGAAACACCATATATTTT. V and J are TRBV11-2 and TRBJ1-3; D is uncertain. Between the trimmed V and J ends, which lost 1 base and 1 base, there was a span of 5 bases. The CDR3 has 14 residues. Per germline, CDR1 SGHAT and CDR2 FQNNGV.